This TCR beta chain was observed in a study of T cells expressing NK-cell markers. From germline, CDR1 is SGHKS and CDR2 YYEKEE (reference sequence). The CDR3 contains 13 residues. TCRdb reworked the 5' RACE reads into one entry per CDR3 protein, no DNA. Recorded for this sample: 300,000 to 450,000 distinct CDR3 sequences. Sequenced: blood T cells: a sorted CD56 or NKG2C T cell subset, CD4+ or CD8+ T cells, or bulk PBMC T cells (not recorded which). This chain uses TRBV5-5 with TRBJ2-2; lacking DNA, the TRBD1 call made by TCRdb goes unchecked. This TCR came from a man aged 18 to 69 in good health. CDR3: CASWAANTGELFF.